This T cell receptor beta chain is from a study of shared clonotypes between healthy human individuals. Study-level results: Non-shared clonotypes displayed generation probabilities falling below those of clonotypes present in all four donors.

This clone was seen only once. Its antigen is unidentified. The ends were cut back, 0 bases at V and 4 bases at J, with 9 bases in the middle. Germline V gene lookup returns CDR1 LNHNV and CDR2 YYDKDF (reference sequence). This CDR3 is built from 15 residues. Naive CD8 cells lacked CD45RO, underwent positive selection for CCR7 and left out terminally differentiated effector memory CD45RA+ cells. The donors were adults (healthy and HIV-negative) with no recent acute infections or vaccinations. Assay used: immunoSEQ multiplex PCR; TCRdb lists only in-frame clones, some missing. The table has roughly 2.1 million clones, 85% to 95% seen once; the top ten hold around 1.7%.

The gene calls are TRBV15 and TRBJ1-4; D is unresolved. This TCR came from a man aged 18 to 35 in good health. Some clones in this sample may be carry-over from other donors' samples. The material sequenced was naive CD8+ T cells from PBMCs. The chain's CDR3 is CATSRDQAINEKLFF. The DNA of the CDR3 is TGTGCCACCAGCAGAGATCAGGCGATTAATGAAAAACTGTTTTTT.